These 10 T cell receptor beta chains came from one sample sequenced in a study of T cells in Graves' hyperthyroidism and ophthalmopathy. RNA transcripts were the template for amplifying TCR beta CDR3 regions. Researchers ran a first-round RT-PCR on the TCR CDR3 using the HTBI primer set. TCRdb reanalysed the multiplex PCR reads using MiXCR and keeps one entry per CDR3 protein. Among hundreds of thousands of distinct CDR3 sequences listed, 35% to 45% were seen once. The sample comprised blood. The receptors originated from a man younger than 35 with Graves' hyperthyroidism.

This clonotype has only a few counts. The chain carries TRBV12-3 or TRBV12-4 and TRBJ1-4; TRBD1 aligns across 12 bases. CDR3 length: 16 residues. Losses at the gene ends were 10 bases for V and 7 bases for J; bases not matched to a gene: 13. The CDR3 region has the DNA TGTGCCACCGCACGGGACAGGGGGCTTTATGGTGAAAAACTGTTTTTT. Amino acids: CATARDRGLYGEKLFF.

In regard to this clonotype: The conserved final phenylalanine or tryptophan is absent from the CDR3, which likely points to a read error. The chain combines TRBV6-1 with TRBJ1-2; D remains unclear. The CDR3 is 15 amino acids. Between the trimmed V and J ends, which lost 3 bases and 7 bases, there was a span of 18 bases. Germline-derived CDR1 and CDR2 are MNHNS and SASEGT. The CDR3: CASSEFSLQTLGYTL. The CDR3 DNA sequence: TGTGCCAGCAGTGAGTTCAGCCTACAGACGCTTGGCTACACCCTC.

This clonotype has more than one count but fewer than ten. This chain uses TRBV20-1 with TRBJ1-2; D may be TRBD1 (5 bases). V lost 4 bases to trimming and J lost 4 bases, with 22 bases between them. This CDR3 comprises 16 residues. Germline lookup yields CDR1 DFQATT and CDR2 SNEGSKA (reference sequence). CDR3 in DNA: TGCAGTGCTACGGGGGAAGTAACCAGGTCTCGCTATGGCTACACCTTC. Its translation: CSATGEVTRSRYGYTF.

Worth noting for this clonotype: The CDR3 ends on some other residue instead of the conserved phenylalanine or tryptophan, so this is likely a read error. V usage is TRBV7-1 and J usage is TRBJ1-1; 9 bases agree with TRBD1. TRBV7-1 counts as an open reading frame of uncertain function. The CDR3 length is 15 residues. The J segment lost 1 base and the V segment lost 2 bases, leaving 2 bases of the junction unmatched. CDR3 DNA sequence: TGTGCCAGCAGCTCAACAGGGGGCGGGAACACTGAAGCTTTCACT. It translates to CASSSTGGGNTEAFT.

The V call is TRBV6-2 or TRBV6-3, the J call TRBJ1-5; possible D gene TRBD1, 6 bases. The CDR3 has 17 amino acids. In germline, CDR1 is MNHEY, CDR2 SVGEGT. The ends were cut back, 6 bases at V and 0 bases at J, with 18 bases in the middle. The chain's CDR3 is CASRPNMGTRSNQPQHF. CDR3 in DNA: TGTGCCAGCAGACCAAACATGGGGACACGTAGCAATCAGCCCCAGCATTTT.

DNA of the CDR3: TGTGCCAGCAGCTTGATCGGGACAGGGTTCGACGAGCAGTACTTC. Protein sequence: CASSLIGTGFDEQYF. The chain uses TRBV5-5 and TRBJ2-7, with 9 positions matching TRBD1. Trimming at V came to 1 base and at J to 5 bases, leaving 7 bases not matched to a gene. The CDR3 has 15 residues. CDR1 SGHKS and CDR2 YYEKEE come from the germline V gene (reference sequence).

This rearrangement joins TRBV20-1 to TRBJ1-4, with a weak D call TRBD1 (6 bases). The germline V gene encodes CDR1 DFQATT and CDR2 SNEGSKA (reference sequence). This CDR3 contains 17 residues. Trimming shortened V by 6 bases and J by 3 bases, and 23 bases separated the two germline ends. CDR3 loop: CSASREGGFSANEKLFF. CDR3 DNA: TGCAGTGCCAGCCGCGAGGGGGGTTTTTCGGCTAATGAAAAACTGTTTTTT.

This clonotype was detected many times. The rearrangement uses TRBV7-8 and TRBJ1-6; D gene ambiguous. V gave up 7 bases and J gave up 7 bases, with 17 bases separating them. Germline CDR1 reads SGHVS; CDR2 reads FQNEAQ. The CDR3 extends over 15 amino acids. For the CDR3, the DNA is TGTGCCAGCACCATGGAGGCGGCAGCGAATTCACCCCTCCACTTT. Amino acids: CASTMEAAANSPLHF.

In its sample, this clonotype was seen a few times. V usage is TRBV20-1 and J usage is TRBJ2-2; D unresolved. This CDR3 spans 12 amino acids. The germline V gene encodes CDR1 DFQATT and CDR2 SNEGSKA (reference sequence). The germline V and J ends were trimmed by 1 base and 9 bases, with 9 bases remaining between them. The CDR3 protein is CSARATGWELFF. The CDR3 DNA reads as TGCAGTGCTAGAGCAACCGGCTGGGAGCTGTTTTTT.

This sequence joins TRBV2 and TRBJ2-7, with D perhaps TRBD2 (5 bases). Trimming took off 6 bases at V and 7 bases at J, with 13 bases between the two ends. There are 12 residues in the CDR3. Germline V gene data show CDR1 as SNHLY and CDR2 as FYNNEI. DNA for the CDR3: TGTGCCAGCAGGGGCGACTACAATGAGCAGTACTTC. Protein product: CASRGDYNEQYF.